This T cell receptor beta chain was sequenced for a study of regulatory T cells in long-lasting Graves disease. Whole-study results and caveats: Clonotypes that were public and shared totalled a few thousand in persistent patients versus 966 in new patients. Persistent disease samples used TRBV28, TRBJ1-2 and TRBJ2-5 preferentially.

There are many counts of this clonotype. The antigen is undetermined. Assembly of TCR beta libraries relied on iRepertoire HTBI primers together with Arm-PCR of CDR3 regions. TCRdb reprocessed the multiplex PCR reads with MiXCR, giving one entry per CDR3 protein. Among some 430,000 distinct CDR3 sequences listed, about a fifth were seen once. CDR1 and CDR2 (germline): SNHLY, FYNNEI. There are 16 residues in the CDR3. The V end was cut by 2 bases, the J end by 0 bases, with 11 bases between. Sample time point: persistent/refractory GD, antithyroid drugs over 5 years with positive TRAb. PBMC-derived RNA was used for the TCR library. Per American Thyroid Association guidelines, Graves' disease was diagnosed.

The V call is TRBV2, the J call TRBJ1-3; D remains unclear. The sequence was collected from a female donor with Graves disease. The specimen was peripheral blood mononuclear cells (PBMCs), collected when the disease was refractory, from a patient treated with antithyroid drugs. CDR3 residues: CASSESGLISGNTIYF. Written as DNA, the CDR3 is TGTGCCAGCAGTGAATCAGGACTGATCTCTGGAAACACCATATATTTT.